The T cell receptor (beta chain) described here comes from a study of blood T cell repertoires in COVID-19 (TCRdb year 2020). Some background on the complete study: Collaborator samples came from the United States, Italy and Spain and covered acute and convalescent phases of COVID-19. The samples were drawn from the first 160 participants of the ongoing ImmuneRACE study and from 950 to 1,500 subjects provided by 6 global collaborators. The material from the prospective study consisted of cDNA or gDNA derived from T cells, B-cell-depleted T cells, or PBMCs. A freely available public database, intended as a resource for researchers studying the immune response to SARS-CoV-2, is where the repertoires were released. Deeply sampled blood TCRbeta repertoires from subjects exposed to, actively infected with, or recovered from COVID-19 were included in the dataset. Nearly every sample came with metadata listing a de-identified subject ID, COVID-19 status, age in years and sex. Where available, HLA class I and class II types were obtained from metadata supplied by the sample provider rather than from assay-based typing. The paper as a whole reports these results and caveats: The quantity of clinical and demographic metadata differed by source and by participant and was supplied without curation.

TCRbeta CDR3 regions were amplified from genomic DNA by means of the immunoSEQ Assay, a bias-controlled multiplex PCR. In the paper's pipeline: Within the assay, amplification of reference gene primers was used to estimate how many nucleated cells each sample contained. Sequence reads were collapsed and filtered to measure the absolute abundance of every unique TCRbeta CDR3 rearrangement. Productive Simpson clonality was computed per sample as the square root of Simpson's diversity index over productive rearrangements. TCRdb mirrors the immuneACCESS table, restricted to in-frame sequences. Some clones are absent from its copies; in checked studies, under half trace to an unresolved V gene, and the reason for the others is unknown. V and J calls and clone size are copied from that table; D and trimming were computed from the DNA. For this sample there are around 180,000 clones; under 80% appear just once. The top ten constitute 2.5% to 3.5% of the sample.

From V the trimming removes 5 bases and from J it removes 4 bases, while the gene matches leave 9 bases of the junction unaccounted for. As encoded in the germline V gene, CDR1 is SGHTA while CDR2 is FQGNSA. The CDR3 measures 16 amino acids from cysteine to phenylalanine. Only CDR3 DNA remains: 48 bases, in frame from the first base. Collaborating institutions collected whole blood in K2EDTA tubes following their own protocols. Collaborator samples were shipped for TCRbeta analysis as frozen whole blood, isolated PBMCs, or DNA extracted from either sample type. In its sample, this clone was seen once. The target of this receptor is not known. No base quality information exists; no much larger clone differs at one position.

The rearrangement combines TRBV7-2 with TRBJ2-2, and TRBD2 aligns with 8 junction nucleotides. The receptor comes from a woman older than 75 with acute or convalescent COVID-19. The sample taken for sequencing was peripheral blood. The nucleotide sequence reads as follows: TGTGCCAGCAGCCCCCCAAGGCTAGCGGGCACCGGGGAGCTGTTTTTT. Its translation reads: CASSPPRLAGTGELFF. The full variable domain, with segments outside the CDR3 supplied by the reference TRBV7-2 and TRBJ2-2 proteins, appears as GAGVSQSPSNKVTEKGKDVELRCDPISGHTALYWYRQSLGQGLEFLIYFQGNSAPDKSGLPSDRFSAERTGGSVSTLTIQRTQQEDSAVYLCASSPPRLAGTGELFFGEGSRLTVL.